This is a list of T cell receptor beta chains from one sample in a study of cytomegalovirus exposure and HLA in healthy donors. The repertoire was sequenced with immunoSEQ multiplex PCR; TCRdb's copy has only in-frame clones and lacks some. Here the sample spans approximately 140,000 clones, 79% being singletons. Sequenced: PBMCs. The receptors stem from a female donor in good health and CMV-seronegative. Both conserved end residues are part of each CDR3. The order of the fields is V gene, D gene, J gene, clone size, CDR3 DNA, CDR3 protein. D genes are given only for firm matches. Where a row states a size, it is once, few, many or the class of an expanded clone; other rows omit it.

TRBV5-6,TRBD2,TRBJ2-1,once,TGTGCCAGCAGCTCGGGACTAGCCTACAATGAGCAGTTCTTC,CASSSGLAYNEQFF
TRBV2,TRBD1,TRBJ2-3,NA,TGTGCCAGCAGTGAACAGGGGCAGGGGGCAAATACGCAGTATTTT,CASSEQGQGANTQYF
TRBV28,NA,TRBJ2-5,NA,TGTGCCAGCAGCCCACGGAGAGAGACCCAGTACTTC,CASSPRRETQYF
TRBV6-1,TRBD1,TRBJ2-5,NA,TGTGCCAGCAGTAGACAGGGGGCTGTAGAGACCCAGTACTTC,CASSRQGAVETQYF
TRBV7-9,NA,TRBJ2-1,NA,TGTGCCAGCAGCTTAGGTGGACAGTTCAATGAGCAGTTCTTC,CASSLGGQFNEQFF
TRBV7-3,TRBD1,TRBJ1-2,NA,TGTGCCAGCAGCCCGGGACAGGGGGGAGCTAACTATGGCTACACCTTC,CASSPGQGGANYGYTF
TRBV19,NA,TRBJ2-2,NA,TGTGCCAGTAGTCGGGGAGGAGCGGCGAACACCGGGGAGCTGTTTTTT,CASSRGGAANTGELFF
TRBV9,NA,TRBJ1-1,NA,TGTGCCAGCAGCGGTTCTAGTGGCGGAGTCAACACTGAAGCTTTCTTT,CASSGSSGGVNTEAFF
TRBV5-6,NA,TRBJ2-3,NA,TGTGCCAGCAGCTTGCCTTACAGGGATATCACAGATACGCAGTATTTT,CASSLPYRDITDTQYF
TRBV5-1,TRBD1,TRBJ2-6,NA,TGCGCCAGCAGCCAAAAGGGACAGGGGAGATCCTCTGGGGCCAACGTCCTGACTTTC,CASSQKGQGRSSGANVLTF
TRBV5-4,TRBD1,TRBJ1-5,NA,TGTGCCAGCAGCTTGGATGGAGGGGGCGGTCAGCCCCAGCATTTT,CASSLDGGGGQPQHF
TRBV9,TRBD1,TRBJ2-7,NA,TGTGCCAGCAGCGCCTCCGGGACAGGGGTCTACGAGCAGTACTTC,CASSASGTGVYEQYF
TRBV5-4,TRBD2,TRBJ2-5,NA,TGTGCCAGCAGCTCTAGCGGGGACCAAGAGACCCAGTACTTC,CASSSSGDQETQYF
TRBV7-3,NA,TRBJ1-2,once,TGTGCCAGCAGCCCCTTCGGGGGGGCGCGTGGCTACACCTTC,CASSPFGGARGYTF
TRBV5-1,NA,TRBJ1-3,NA,TGCGCCAGCAGCCCCGACAGCTTCTCTGGAAACACCATATATTTT,CASSPDSFSGNTIYF
TRBV28,TRBD1,TRBJ1-1,NA,TGTGCCAGCAGGACAGGGGGCACTGAAGCTTTCTTT,CASRTGGTEAFF
TRBV5-4,TRBD1,TRBJ2-2,NA,TGTGCCAGCAGACTGGCAGGACAGGTCGCCGGGGAGCTGTTTTTT,CASRLAGQVAGELFF
TRBV5-1,NA,TRBJ2-6,NA,TGCGCCAGCAGCGGGGCCGCGGGGGCCAACGTCCTGACTTTC,CASSGAAGANVLTF
TRBV7-8,NA,TRBJ1-5,NA,TGTGCCAGCAGCTTTCAGAATAGCAATCAGCCCCAGCATTTT,CASSFQNSNQPQHF
TRBV30,NA,TRBJ2-1,NA,TGTGCCTGGTCAGCGGTTTCCTACAATGAGCAGTTCTTC,CAWSAVSYNEQFF
TRBV10-3,NA,TRBJ2-2,few,TGTGCCATCAGTGGGAGAAACACCGGGGAGCTGTTTTTT,CAISGRNTGELFF
TRBV30,TRBD2,TRBJ2-1,NA,TGTGCCTGGAGTGGGACTATAGCGGGGGGGCCGAGATACAATGAGCAGTTCTTC,CAWSGTIAGGPRYNEQFF
TRBV13,TRBD2,TRBJ2-1,NA,TGTGCCAGCAGCCCCGGACTAGCGGGAGGCGAGCAGTTCTTC,CASSPGLAGGEQFF
TRBV4-1,TRBD1,TRBJ2-3,NA,TGCGCCAGCAGCCGACAGGGGAATGTGGGGACAGATACGCAGTATTTT,CASSRQGNVGTDTQYF
TRBV7-3,TRBD2,TRBJ2-3,NA,TGTGCCAGCAGCACGTCCGGGACTAGCGGGCAAGATACGCAGTATTTT,CASSTSGTSGQDTQYF
TRBV5-1,NA,TRBJ2-7,NA,TGCGCCAGCAGCTCCGGGAGCTTCTACGAGCAGTACTTC,CASSSGSFYEQYF
TRBV11-3,TRBD1,TRBJ2-7,NA,TGTGCCAGCAGCCCATGGACAGGGCAATCCTACGAGCAGTACTTC,CASSPWTGQSYEQYF
TRBV30,NA,TRBJ1-4,NA,TGTGCCTGGAGCACAAGGGGGGGCAGGGAAAAACTGTTTTTT,CAWSTRGGREKLFF
TRBV6-1,NA,TRBJ2-6,NA,TGTGCCAGCAGTGAAGCGTCGGGTGGGGCCAACGTCCTGACTTTC,CASSEASGGANVLTF
TRBV5-5,TRBD1,TRBJ1-1,NA,TGTGCCAGCAGCTTAACCGGGACAGGTAACACTGAAGCTTTCTTT,CASSLTGTGNTEAFF
TRBV5-4,TRBD1,TRBJ1-2,NA,TGTGCCAGCCTGGGTTGGGGACAGGGTCTAGGCTACACCTTC,CASLGWGQGLGYTF
TRBV2,TRBD1,TRBJ1-4,NA,TGTGCCAGCAGTCGAGACAGGGGGGCAACTAATGAAAAACTGTTTTTT,CASSRDRGATNEKLFF
TRBV27,TRBD2,TRBJ2-5,once,TGTGCCAGCAGTCACCGGGATGGACTAGCGGGAGGGCGGGAGTACTTC,CASSHRDGLAGGREYF
TRBV7-2,NA,TRBJ2-3,NA,TGTGCCAGCAGCCCCTTAAGGCGGAGAGATACGCAGTATTTT,CASSPLRRRDTQYF
TRBV6-5,NA,TRBJ2-5,NA,TGTGCCAGCAGCCTGACTAGAGAAGAGACCCAGTACTTC,CASSLTREETQYF
TRBV11-3,TRBD1,TRBJ2-1,NA,TGTGCCAGCAGCTTTCTCGCGGACAGGGGCAATGAGCAGTTCTTC,CASSFLADRGNEQFF
TRBV29-1,NA,TRBJ1-4,NA,TGCAGCGTTGAAGATTCCAGGGGACTGTTTTTT,CSVEDSRGLFF
TRBV19,NA,TRBJ2-2,NA,TGTGCCAGTAGTACCCGGGGAACCGGGGAGCTGTTTTTT,CASSTRGTGELFF
TRBV7-2,TRBD2,TRBJ2-5,NA,TGTGCCAGCAGCCATAGCGGGAGAAGGGAGACCCAGTACTTC,CASSHSGRRETQYF
TRBV7-8,TRBD2,TRBJ2-3,once,TGTGCCAGCAGCTTAGTAGGCGGGGGGGCCGCAGATACGCAGTATTTT,CASSLVGGGAADTQYF
TRBV7-9,NA,TRBJ1-5,once,TGTGCCAGCAGCCCCAGCGTGGGGGCAGGCAATCAGCCCCAGCATTTT,CASSPSVGAGNQPQHF
TRBV30,NA,TRBJ2-5,NA,TGTGCCTGGAGTCCCCGTGAAGAGACCCAGTACTTC,CAWSPREETQYF
TRBV2,NA,TRBJ2-7,NA,TGTGCCAGCAGGGGGCCCCAGGGATACTACGAGCAGTACTTC,CASRGPQGYYEQYF
TRBV4-3,NA,TRBJ2-7,NA,TGCGCCAGCAGCCAACTTTCAACAGGCCCCTACGAGCAGTACTTC,CASSQLSTGPYEQYF
TRBV19,NA,TRBJ1-1,few,TGTGCCAGTAGTACCCCCGGGGGCACTGAAGCTTTCTTT,CASSTPGGTEAFF
TRBV7-7,NA,TRBJ2-5,NA,TGTGCTAGCAGCTCCAACAGGGAACAGACCCAGTACTTC,CASSSNREQTQYF